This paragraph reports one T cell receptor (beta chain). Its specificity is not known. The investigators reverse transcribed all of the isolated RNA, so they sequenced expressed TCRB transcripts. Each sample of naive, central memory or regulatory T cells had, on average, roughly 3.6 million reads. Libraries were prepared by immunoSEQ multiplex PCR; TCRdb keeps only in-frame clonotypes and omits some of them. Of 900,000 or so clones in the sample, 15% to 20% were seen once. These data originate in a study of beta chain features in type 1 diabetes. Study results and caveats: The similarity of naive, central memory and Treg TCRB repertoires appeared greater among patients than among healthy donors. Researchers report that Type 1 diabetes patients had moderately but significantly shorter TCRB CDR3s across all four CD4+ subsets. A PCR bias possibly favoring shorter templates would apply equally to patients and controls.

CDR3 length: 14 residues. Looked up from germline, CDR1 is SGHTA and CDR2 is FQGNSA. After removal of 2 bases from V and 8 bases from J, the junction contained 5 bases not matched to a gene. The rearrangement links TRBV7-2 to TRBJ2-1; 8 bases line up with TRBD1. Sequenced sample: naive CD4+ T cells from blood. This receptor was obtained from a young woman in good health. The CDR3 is CASSLRTGLDEQFF. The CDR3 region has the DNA TGTGCCAGCAGCTTACGGACAGGGTTGGATGAGCAGTTCTTC. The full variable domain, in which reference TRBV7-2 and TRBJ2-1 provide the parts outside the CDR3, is GAGVSQSPSNKVTEKGKDVELRCDPISGHTALYWYRQSLGQGLEFLIYFQGNSAPDKSGLPSDRFSAERTGGSVSTLTIQRTQQEDSAVYLCASSLRTGLDEQFFGPGTRLTVL.